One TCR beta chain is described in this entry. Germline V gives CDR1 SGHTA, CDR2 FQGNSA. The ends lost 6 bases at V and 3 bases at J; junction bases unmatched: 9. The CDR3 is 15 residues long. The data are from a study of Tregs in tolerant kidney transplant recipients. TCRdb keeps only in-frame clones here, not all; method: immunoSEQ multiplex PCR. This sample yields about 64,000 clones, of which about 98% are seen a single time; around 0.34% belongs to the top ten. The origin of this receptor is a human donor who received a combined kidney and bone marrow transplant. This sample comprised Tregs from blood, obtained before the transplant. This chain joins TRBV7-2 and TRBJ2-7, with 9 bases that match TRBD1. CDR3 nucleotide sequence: TGTGCCAGCAGTAGAACCGGGACAGGGCTCTACGAGCAGTACTTC. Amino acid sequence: CASSRTGTGLYEQYF. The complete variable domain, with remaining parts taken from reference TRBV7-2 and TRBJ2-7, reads GAGVSQSPSNKVTEKGKDVELRCDPISGHTALYWYRQSLGQGLEFLIYFQGNSAPDKSGLPSDRFSAERTGGSVSTLTIQRTQQEDSAVYLCASSRTGTGLYEQYFGPGTRLTVT.